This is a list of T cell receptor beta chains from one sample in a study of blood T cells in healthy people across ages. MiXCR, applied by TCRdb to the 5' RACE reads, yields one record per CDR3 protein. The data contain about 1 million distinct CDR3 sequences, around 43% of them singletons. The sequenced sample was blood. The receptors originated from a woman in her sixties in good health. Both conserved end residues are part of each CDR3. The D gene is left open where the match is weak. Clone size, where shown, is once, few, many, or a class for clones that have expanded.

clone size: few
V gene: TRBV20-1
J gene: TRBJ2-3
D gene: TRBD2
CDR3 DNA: TGCAGTGCGGGCCTCGGACTAGCGGGACCTAGCACAGATACGCAGTATTTT
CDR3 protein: CSAGLGLAGPSTDTQYF

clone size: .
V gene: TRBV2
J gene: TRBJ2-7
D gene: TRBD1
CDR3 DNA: TGTGCCAGCAGTCAGCCGGGACAGGGGAAGGGAGAGCAGTACTTC
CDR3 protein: CASSQPGQGKGEQYF

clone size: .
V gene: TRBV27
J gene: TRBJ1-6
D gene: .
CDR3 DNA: TGTGCCAGCAGTTTATCAGACAGGCCACACAGCTATAATTCACCCCTCCACTTT
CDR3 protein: CASSLSDRPHSYNSPLHF

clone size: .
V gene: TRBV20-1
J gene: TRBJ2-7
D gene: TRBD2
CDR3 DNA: TGCAGTGCGGGGGGGAGTGCTACCTACGAGCAGTACTTC
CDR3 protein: CSAGGSATYEQYF

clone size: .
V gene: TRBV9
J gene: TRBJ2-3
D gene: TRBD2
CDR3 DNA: TGTGCCAGCAGCGTACCGACTAGCGGGGCCGACACAGATACGCAGTATTTT
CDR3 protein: CASSVPTSGADTDTQYF

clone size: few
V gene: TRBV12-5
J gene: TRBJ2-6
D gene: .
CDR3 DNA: TGTGCTAGTGGTTTGGCGAAGGATGGGGTTATCTCTGGGGCCAACGTCCTGACTTTC
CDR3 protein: CASGLAKDGVISGANVLTF

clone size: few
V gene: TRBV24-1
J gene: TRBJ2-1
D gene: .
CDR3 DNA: TGTGCCACCAGTGATTCCAGATACAATGAGCAGTTCTTC
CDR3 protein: CATSDSRYNEQFF

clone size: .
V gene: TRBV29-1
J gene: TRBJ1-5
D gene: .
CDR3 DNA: TGCAGCGCCTCGGACAGAGGCAATCAGCCCCAGCATTTT
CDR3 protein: CSASDRGNQPQHF

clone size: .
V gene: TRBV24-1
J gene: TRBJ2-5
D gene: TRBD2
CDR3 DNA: TGTGCCGCCAGTGATCGGCGGGAGGGCCGTATTGAGCAAGAGACCCAGTACTTC
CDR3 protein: CAASDRREGRIEQETQYF

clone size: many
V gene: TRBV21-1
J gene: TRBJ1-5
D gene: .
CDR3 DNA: TGTGCCAGCAGCAAAGGCGGAAATCAGCCCCAGCATTTT
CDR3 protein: CASSKGGNQPQHF

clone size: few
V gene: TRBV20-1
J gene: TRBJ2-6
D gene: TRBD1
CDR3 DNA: TGCAGTGCTAGTTCCTATAGACAGGGGGCTGGGGCCAACGTCCTGACTTTC
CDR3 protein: CSASSYRQGAGANVLTF

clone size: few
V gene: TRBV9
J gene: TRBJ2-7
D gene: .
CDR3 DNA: TGTGCCAGCAGCGTAGACCCGCTAACAGGCCCCAAGGGGGAGCAGTACTTC
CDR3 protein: CASSVDPLTGPKGEQYF

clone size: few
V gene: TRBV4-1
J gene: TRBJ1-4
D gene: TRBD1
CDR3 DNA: TGCGCCAGCAGCCAAGAGGGACAGGGATATAATGAAAAACTGTTTTTT
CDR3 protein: CASSQEGQGYNEKLFF

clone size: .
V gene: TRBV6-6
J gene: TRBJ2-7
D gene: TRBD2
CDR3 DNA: TGTGCCAGCAGCCTTAAGCGGGAGCTCAGCGAGCAGTACTTC
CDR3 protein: CASSLKRELSEQYF

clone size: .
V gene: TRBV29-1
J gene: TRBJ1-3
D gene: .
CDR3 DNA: TGCAGCGTTGCAGACAGTTCTGGAAACGCCATATATTTT
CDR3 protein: CSVADSSGNAIYF

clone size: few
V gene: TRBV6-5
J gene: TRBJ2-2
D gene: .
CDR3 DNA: TGTGCCAGCAGTTACGGGGCGGATTACACCGGGGAGCTGTTTTTT
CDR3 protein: CASSYGADYTGELFF

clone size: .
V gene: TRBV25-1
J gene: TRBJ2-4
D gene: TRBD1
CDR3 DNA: TGTGCCAGCCGAGGACAGGGGGGGCAATGGGACATTCAGTACTTC
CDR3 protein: CASRGQGGQWDIQYF

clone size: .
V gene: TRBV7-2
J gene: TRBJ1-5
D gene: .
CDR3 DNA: TGTGCCAGCAGCGTCAAGGGGGGTAGTCAGCCCCAGCATTTT
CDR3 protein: CASSVKGGSQPQHF

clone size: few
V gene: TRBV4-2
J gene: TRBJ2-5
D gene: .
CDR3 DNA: TGTGCCAGCAGCCAAGAGACCGGTGGAGAGACCCAGTACTTC
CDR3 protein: CASSQETGGETQYF

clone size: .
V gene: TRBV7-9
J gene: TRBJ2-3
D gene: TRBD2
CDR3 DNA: TGTGCCAGCAGCTTAGCGCGGACGGGAGGGCCCCGCACAGATACGCAGTATTTT
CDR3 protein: CASSLARTGGPRTDTQYF

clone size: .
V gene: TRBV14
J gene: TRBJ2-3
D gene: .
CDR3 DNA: TGTGCCAGCAGCCCTAACAGGGCCCATACGCAGTATTTT
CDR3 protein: CASSPNRAHTQYF

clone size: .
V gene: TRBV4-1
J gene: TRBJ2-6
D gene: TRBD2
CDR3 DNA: TGCGCCAGCAACCAAGGATTAGCGGGAACCGGGGCCAACGTCCTGACTTTC
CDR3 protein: CASNQGLAGTGANVLTF

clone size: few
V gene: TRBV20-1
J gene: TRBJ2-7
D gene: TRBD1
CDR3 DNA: TGCAGTGTCGGGACAGGGGCAAACAATGAGCAGTACTTC
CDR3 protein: CSVGTGANNEQYF

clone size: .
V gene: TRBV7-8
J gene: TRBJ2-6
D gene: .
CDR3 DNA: TGTGCCAGCAGCTCCGGCAGGGGCTTCCGCGTCCTGACTTTC
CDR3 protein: CASSSGRGFRVLTF

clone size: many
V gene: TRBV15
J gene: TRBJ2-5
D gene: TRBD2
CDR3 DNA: TGTGCCACCAGCAGAGTGCTAGCGGGGGAATCAGAGACCCAGTACTTC
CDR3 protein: CATSRVLAGESETQYF

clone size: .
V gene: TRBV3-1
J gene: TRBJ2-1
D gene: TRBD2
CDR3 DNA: TGTGCCAGCAGCCCCCGGGTAGGGGCTGGCGGGGGTCGCAATGAGCAGTTCTTC
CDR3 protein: CASSPRVGAGGGRNEQFF

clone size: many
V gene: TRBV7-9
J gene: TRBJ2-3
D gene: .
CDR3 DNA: TGTGCCAGCAGCTTAGTGGAGGCTGGCACAGATACGCAGTATTTT
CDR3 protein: CASSLVEAGTDTQYF

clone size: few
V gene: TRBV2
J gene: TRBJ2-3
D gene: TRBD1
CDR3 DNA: TGTGCCAGCAGAAACGACAGGGGGCGGACGGATACGCAGTATTTT
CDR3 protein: CASRNDRGRTDTQYF

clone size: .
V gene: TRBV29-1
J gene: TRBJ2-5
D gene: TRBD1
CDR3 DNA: TGCAGCGTTGTCGGGACAGGTTCCATCCCCGTCCAAGAGACCCAGTACTTC
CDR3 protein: CSVVGTGSIPVQETQYF

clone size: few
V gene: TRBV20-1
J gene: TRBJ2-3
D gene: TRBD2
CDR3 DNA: TGCAGTGCTACGCCGGGAGGGCCAGATACGCAGTATTTT
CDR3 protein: CSATPGGPDTQYF

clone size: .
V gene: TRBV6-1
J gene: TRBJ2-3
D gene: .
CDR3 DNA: TGTGCCAGCAGGGGGGCCACAGATACGCAGTATTTT
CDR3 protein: CASRGATDTQYF

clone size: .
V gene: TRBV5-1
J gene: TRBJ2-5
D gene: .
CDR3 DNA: TGCGCCAGCAGCGCACTACAGGGAGACCAAGAGACCCAGTACTTC
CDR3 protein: CASSALQGDQETQYF

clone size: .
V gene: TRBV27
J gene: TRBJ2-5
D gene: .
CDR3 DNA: TGTGCCAGCAGCCCTTATGCGGTGAGGGGGACCCAGTACTTC
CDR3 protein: CASSPYAVRGTQYF

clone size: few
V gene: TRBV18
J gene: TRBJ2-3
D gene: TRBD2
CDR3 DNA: TGTGCCAGCTCACCCCTCGGACTAGCGGGAGGGCCCTCGACAGATACGCAGTATTTT
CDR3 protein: CASSPLGLAGGPSTDTQYF

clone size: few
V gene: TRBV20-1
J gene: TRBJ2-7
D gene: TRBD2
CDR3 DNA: TGCAGTGCCCCCCACGGGGAGGGCTCCTACGAGCAGTACTTC
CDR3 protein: CSAPHGEGSYEQYF

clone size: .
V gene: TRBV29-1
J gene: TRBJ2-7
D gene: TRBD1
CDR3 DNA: TGCAGCGGCTATATAACACGGGGACAGGGCTACGAGCAGTACTTC
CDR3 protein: CSGYITRGQGYEQYF

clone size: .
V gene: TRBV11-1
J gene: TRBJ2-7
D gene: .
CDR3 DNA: TGTGCCAGCAGCTTAAAACCTGGGGGTCTCGAGCAGTACTTC
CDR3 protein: CASSLKPGGLEQYF

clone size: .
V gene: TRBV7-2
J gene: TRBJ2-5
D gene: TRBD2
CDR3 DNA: TGTGCCAGCAGCTTACGTAGGGCTAGCGGAAACGGAGCTAAAGAGACCCAGTACTTC
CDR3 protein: CASSLRRASGNGAKETQYF

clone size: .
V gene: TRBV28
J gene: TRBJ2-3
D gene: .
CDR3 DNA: TGTGCCAGCAGTCCCGAGGCGCCGCCAGATACGCAGTATTTT
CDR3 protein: CASSPEAPPDTQYF

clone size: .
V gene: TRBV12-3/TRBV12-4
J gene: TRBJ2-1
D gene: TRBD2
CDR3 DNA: TGTGCCAGCAGTTTAGCGGGGGGACTAGCGGGAGTCTACAATGAGCAGTTCTTC
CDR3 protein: CASSLAGGLAGVYNEQFF

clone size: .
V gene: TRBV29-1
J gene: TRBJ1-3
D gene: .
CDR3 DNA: TGCAGCGTTGAGGTCCGTAACTCTGGAAACACCATATATTTT
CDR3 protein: CSVEVRNSGNTIYF

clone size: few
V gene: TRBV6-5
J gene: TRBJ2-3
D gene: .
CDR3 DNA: TGTGCCAGCGTAAATCCTACCACAGATACGCAGTATTTT
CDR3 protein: CASVNPTTDTQYF

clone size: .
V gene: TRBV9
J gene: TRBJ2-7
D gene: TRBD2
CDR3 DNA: TGTGCCAGCAGCGCAGGACTAGCGGGAGTTGGCTACGAGCAGTACTTC
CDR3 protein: CASSAGLAGVGYEQYF

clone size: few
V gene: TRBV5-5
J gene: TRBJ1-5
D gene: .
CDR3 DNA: TGTGCCAGCAGTACCCCGGGGAAAGCCCAGCATTTT
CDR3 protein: CASSTPGKAQHF

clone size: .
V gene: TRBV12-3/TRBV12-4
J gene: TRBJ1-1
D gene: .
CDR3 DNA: TGTGCCAGCAGTTCCCCACTTAGCACTGAAGCTTTCTTT
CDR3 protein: CASSSPLSTEAFF